Listed below are T cell receptor beta chains from one sample, sequenced in a study of shared clonotypes between healthy human individuals. The repertoire was sequenced with immunoSEQ multiplex PCR; TCRdb's copy has only in-frame clones and lacks some. The table lists about 2 million clones, 85% to 95% of them singletons, with 0.13% in the top ten. Sequencing was carried out using naive CD4+ T cells sorted from blood. The receptors were sampled from a man aged 18 to 29 in good health. CDR3s include the opening cysteine and the closing phenylalanine or tryptophan. The D gene is left open where the match is weak. Size tells how often a clone was seen (once, few, many) or the class of an expanded clone, and some rows leave it out.

J,size,D,V,CDR3,DNA
TRBJ1-5,few,TRBD1,TRBV6-5,CASSRTGGNQPQHF,TGTGCCAGCAGTCGGACAGGGGGCAATCAGCCCCAGCATTTT
TRBJ1-1,.,TRBD1,TRBV5-6,CASSVTGGNTEAFF,TGTGCCAGCAGCGTCACAGGGGGCAACACTGAAGCTTTCTTT
TRBJ1-2,once,.,TRBV2,CASSAEEITYGYTF,TGTGCCAGCAGCGCAGAAGAGATTACGTATGGCTACACCTTC
TRBJ1-3,.,.,TRBV30,CANSADSGNTIYF,TGTGCCAACAGCGCGGACTCTGGAAACACCATATATTTT
TRBJ2-7,.,TRBD2,TRBV5-1,CASSSGGTGSYEQYF,TGCGCCAGCAGTTCCGGGGGGACTGGTTCCTACGAGCAGTACTTC
TRBJ2-1,.,TRBD2,TRBV11-3,CASSFSLTSGEQYNEQFF,TGTGCCAGCAGCTTTTCTCTGACGAGCGGGGAACAATACAATGAGCAGTTCTTC
TRBJ1-2,.,TRBD1,TRBV6-5,CASSSTGGFYGYTF,TGTGCCAGCAGTTCGACAGGGGGCTTCTATGGCTACACCTTC
TRBJ2-1,.,.,TRBV30,CAWSTGEPNEQFF,TGTGCCTGGAGCACCGGAGAGCCCAATGAGCAGTTCTTC
TRBJ1-2,.,.,TRBV10-3,CAIKPGGNYGYTF,TGTGCCATCAAGCCAGGAGGTAACTATGGCTACACCTTC
TRBJ2-2,.,.,TRBV6-5,CASSYSTMTGELFF,TGTGCCAGCAGTTACTCGACGATGACCGGGGAGCTGTTTTTT
TRBJ2-7,.,.,TRBV10-3,CAISEAGFVSYEQYF,TGTGCCATCAGTGAGGCGGGCTTCGTCTCCTACGAGCAGTACTTC
TRBJ2-7,.,.,TRBV21-1,CASNSREHATYEQYF,TGTGCCAGCAACTCCAGGGAGCACGCGACCTACGAGCAGTACTTC
TRBJ2-5,.,.,TRBV5-1,CASSFSQGVEETQYF,TGCGCCAGCAGCTTTAGTCAGGGCGTTGAGGAGACCCAGTACTTC
TRBJ2-2,.,.,TRBV28,CASSFDSVPGELFF,TGTGCCAGCAGTTTTGACAGCGTCCCCGGGGAGCTGTTTTTT
TRBJ2-2,.,.,TRBV10-1,CASSGPFRDGNTGELFF,TGCGCCAGCAGTGGCCCCTTCCGGGACGGTAACACCGGGGAGCTGTTTTTT
TRBJ1-5,.,.,TRBV6-6,CASRLEGGVNQPQHF,TGTGCCAGCAGGCTAGAGGGGGGAGTCAATCAGCCCCAGCATTTT
TRBJ2-7,.,.,TRBV5-4,CASSPGGTEYYEQYF,TGTGCCAGCAGCCCGGGGGGGACAGAATACTACGAGCAGTACTTC
TRBJ2-1,.,TRBD1,TRBV27,CASSIDRVRNEQFF,TGTGCCAGCAGCATAGACAGGGTCAGGAATGAGCAGTTCTTC
TRBJ2-3,.,.,TRBV11-2,CASSPISTSTDTQYF,TGTGCCAGCAGCCCTATCTCAACTAGCACAGATACGCAGTATTTT
TRBJ2-5,.,.,TRBV10-3,CAISESEVETQYF,TGTGCCATCAGTGAGTCCGAGGTAGAGACCCAGTACTTC
TRBJ2-1,.,.,TRBV5-1,CASSLGTDFKLNEQFF,TGCGCCAGCAGCCTCGGGACGGATTTTAAACTCAATGAGCAGTTCTTC
TRBJ1-4,.,.,TRBV10-3,CAISESWAGDREKLFF,TGTGCCATCAGTGAATCCTGGGCAGGGGATAGGGAAAAACTGTTTTTT
TRBJ2-7,once,.,TRBV7-8,CASSFGRSSYEQYF,TGTGCCAGCAGCTTTGGCAGGTCCTCCTACGAGCAGTACTTC
TRBJ2-1,.,TRBD2,TRBV7-2,CASSSLAGAYNEQFF,TGTGCCAGCAGTTCCCTAGCGGGAGCCTACAATGAGCAGTTCTTC
TRBJ1-2,.,.,TRBV7-3,CASSLGATGYTF,TGTGCCAGCAGCTTGGGCGCAACTGGCTACACCTTC
TRBJ2-2,.,TRBD2,TRBV14,CASSLAGGPRTGELFF,TGTGCCAGCAGCCTAGCGGGAGGGCCAAGGACCGGGGAGCTGTTTTTT
TRBJ1-1,.,.,TRBV25-1,CASSEYGPNTEAFF,TGTGCCAGCAGTGAATATGGTCCGAACACTGAAGCTTTCTTT
TRBJ1-5,.,.,TRBV29-1,CSVEVDGYQPQHF,TGCAGCGTTGAAGTGGACGGATATCAGCCCCAGCATTTT
TRBJ2-2,.,TRBD1,TRBV7-6,CASSLGQGAPGELFF,TGTGCCAGCAGCTTAGGACAGGGGGCCCCCGGGGAGCTGTTTTTT
TRBJ1-1,.,.,TRBV5-1,CASSLEGQLFTEAFF,TGCGCCAGCAGCTTGGAAGGACAGCTTTTCACTGAAGCTTTCTTT
TRBJ1-6,.,.,TRBV28,CASRAGRTSNSPLHF,TGTGCCAGCAGAGCCGGGCGGACATCTAATTCACCCCTCCACTTT
TRBJ1-3,once,TRBD1,TRBV10-3,CAISDQETGYGNTIYF,TGTGCCATCAGTGACCAAGAGACAGGGTACGGAAACACCATATATTTT
TRBJ2-7,.,TRBD2,TRBV5-1,CATRTSGATYEQYF,TGCGCCACTAGGACTAGCGGGGCCACCTACGAGCAGTACTTC
TRBJ2-1,.,.,TRBV9,CASSVGLDHNEQFF,TGTGCCAGCAGCGTAGGGCTAGACCACAATGAGCAGTTCTTC
TRBJ2-7,.,TRBD1,TRBV6-5,CASNYGQGLFYEQYF,TGTGCCAGCAACTACGGACAGGGGCTATTCTACGAGCAGTACTTC
TRBJ1-6,few,TRBD1,TRBV30,CAWRRQGDSPLHF,TGTGCCTGGAGGAGACAGGGGGATTCACCCCTCCACTTT
TRBJ2-5,.,TRBD1,TRBV18,CASSPSTGGVSKETQYF,TGTGCCAGCTCACCCTCGACAGGGGGCGTATCGAAGGAGACCCAGTACTTC
TRBJ1-4,.,.,TRBV28,CASSLVGPGQKLFF,TGTGCCAGCAGTTTAGTGGGCCCAGGGCAAAAACTGTTTTTT
TRBJ1-1,.,.,TRBV29-1,CSVESVLNTEAFF,TGCAGCGTTGAGAGCGTTTTGAACACTGAAGCTTTCTTT
TRBJ2-2,.,.,TRBV19,CASSIARLGQNTGELFF,TGTGCCAGTAGTATAGCCCGCCTAGGGCAGAACACCGGGGAGCTGTTTTTT
TRBJ2-7,.,TRBD1,TRBV14,CASSWTGGSEQYF,TGTGCCAGCAGCTGGACAGGGGGCTCCGAGCAGTACTTC
TRBJ2-1,.,.,TRBV30,CAWTAGLSYNEQFF,TGTGCCTGGACGGCCGGGTTATCCTACAATGAGCAGTTCTTC
TRBJ2-7,many,.,TRBV7-8,CATSIGAGTYEQYF,TGTGCCACCAGCATTGGCGCGGGAACCTACGAGCAGTACTTC
TRBJ2-5,.,.,TRBV28,CASSFPGRVETQYF,TGTGCCAGCAGTTTTCCGGGCAGGGTGGAGACCCAGTACTTC
TRBJ1-2,once,TRBD1,TRBV6-5,CASSRGRGHGYTF,TGTGCCAGCAGCAGGGGGCGAGGTCATGGCTACACCTTC
TRBJ2-1,.,TRBD1,TRBV7-9,CASSPPGQPHNEQFF,TGTGCCAGCAGCCCTCCGGGACAGCCCCACAATGAGCAGTTCTTC
TRBJ1-6,.,.,TRBV10-3,CAISGSLSPRANNSPLHF,TGTGCCATCAGTGGGTCCCTTTCCCCCAGGGCAAATAATTCACCCCTCCACTTT
TRBJ1-2,.,TRBD1,TRBV5-1,CASSLGNIQGAGGYTF,TGCGCCAGCAGCTTGGGTAATATACAGGGGGCTGGAGGCTACACCTTC
TRBJ2-7,once,.,TRBV28,CASRSGRKKPYEQYF,TGTGCCAGCAGGTCGGGACGGAAGAAACCCTACGAGCAGTACTTC
TRBJ2-7,.,TRBD1,TRBV28,CASRGGQSPYEQYF,TGTGCCAGCAGAGGGGGACAGTCTCCCTACGAGCAGTACTTC
TRBJ2-7,.,.,TRBV18,CASSPPYSSYEQYF,TGTGCCAGCTCACCACCGTATAGTTCCTACGAGCAGTACTTC
TRBJ2-2,.,TRBD2,TRBV7-6,CASSSPLSGITDTGELFF,TGTGCCAGCAGCTCCCCGCTTAGCGGGATTACTGACACCGGGGAGCTGTTTTTT
TRBJ1-1,.,TRBD1,TRBV5-1,CASSGPRGEDTEAFF,TGCGCCAGCAGCGGTCCCAGGGGGGAAGACACTGAAGCTTTCTTT
TRBJ2-1,.,.,TRBV5-1,CASSSGTLAYSNEQFF,TGCGCCAGCAGCTCCGGGACCCTCGCCTACAGCAATGAGCAGTTCTTC
TRBJ2-1,once,.,TRBV15,CATSRDRTGSNEQFF,TGTGCCACCAGCAGAGATAGAACTGGATCCAATGAGCAGTTCTTC
TRBJ1-2,.,.,TRBV6-1,CASHALDRVNGYTF,TGTGCCAGCCATGCTCTCGACAGAGTAAATGGCTACACCTTC
TRBJ1-4,.,.,TRBV2,CASSVFGLGEKLFF,TGTGCCAGCAGTGTTTTTGGGTTAGGGGAAAAACTGTTTTTT